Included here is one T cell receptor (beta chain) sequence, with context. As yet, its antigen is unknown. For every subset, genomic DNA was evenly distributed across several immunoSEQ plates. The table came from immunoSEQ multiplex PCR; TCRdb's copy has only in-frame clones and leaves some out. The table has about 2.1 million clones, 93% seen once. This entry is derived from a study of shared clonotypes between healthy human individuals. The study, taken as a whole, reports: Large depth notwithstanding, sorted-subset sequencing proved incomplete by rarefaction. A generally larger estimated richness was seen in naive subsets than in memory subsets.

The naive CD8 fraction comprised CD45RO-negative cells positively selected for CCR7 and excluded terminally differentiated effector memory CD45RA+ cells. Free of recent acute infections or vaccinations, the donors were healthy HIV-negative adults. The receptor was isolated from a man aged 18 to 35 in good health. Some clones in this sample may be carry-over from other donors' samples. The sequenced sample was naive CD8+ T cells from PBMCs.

CDR3 residues: CASSEKERYYGYTF. CDR3 bases: TGTGCCAGCAGTGAAAAGGAGAGGTACTATGGCTACACCTTC. The chain recombines TRBV6-1 with TRBJ1-2, with D unresolved. The V gene lost 2 bases and the J gene lost 3 bases, with 10 bases spanning the gap. The CDR3 extends over 14 amino acids. CDR1 and CDR2 from the germline V gene are MNHNS and SASEGT.